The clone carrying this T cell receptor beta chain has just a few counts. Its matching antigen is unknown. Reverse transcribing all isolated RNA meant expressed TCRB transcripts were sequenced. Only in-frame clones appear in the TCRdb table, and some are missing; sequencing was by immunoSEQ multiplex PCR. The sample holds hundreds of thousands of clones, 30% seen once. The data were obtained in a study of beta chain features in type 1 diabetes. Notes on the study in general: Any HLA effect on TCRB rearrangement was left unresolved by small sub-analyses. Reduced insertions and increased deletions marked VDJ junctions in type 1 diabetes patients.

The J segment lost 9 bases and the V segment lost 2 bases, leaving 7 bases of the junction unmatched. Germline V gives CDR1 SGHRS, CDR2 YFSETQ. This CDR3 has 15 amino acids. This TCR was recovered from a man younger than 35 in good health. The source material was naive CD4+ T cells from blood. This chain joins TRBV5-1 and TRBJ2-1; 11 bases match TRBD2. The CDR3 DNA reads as TGCGCCAGCAGCTTACTAGCGGGAGAAGTAGCTGAGCAGTTCTTC. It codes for CASSLLAGEVAEQFF.